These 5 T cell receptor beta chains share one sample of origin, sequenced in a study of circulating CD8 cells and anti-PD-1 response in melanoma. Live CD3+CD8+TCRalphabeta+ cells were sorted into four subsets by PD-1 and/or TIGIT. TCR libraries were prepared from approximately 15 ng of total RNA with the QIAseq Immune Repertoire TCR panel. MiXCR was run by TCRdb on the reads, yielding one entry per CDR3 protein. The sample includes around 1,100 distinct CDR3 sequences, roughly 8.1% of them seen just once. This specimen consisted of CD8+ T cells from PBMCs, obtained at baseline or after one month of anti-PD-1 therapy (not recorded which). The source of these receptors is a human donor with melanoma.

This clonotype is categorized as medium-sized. The CDR3 region has the DNA TGTGCCAGCGGATGGGGCACAGATACGCAGTATTTT. Translation gives CASGWGTDTQYF. The J gene is TRBJ2-3, the V gene TRBV25-1; no clear D gene. The germline CDR1 and CDR2 sequences are MGHDK and SYGVNS. The CDR3 sequence is 12 residues long. Trimming took 8 bases from V and 1 from J, leaving 7 bases between them.

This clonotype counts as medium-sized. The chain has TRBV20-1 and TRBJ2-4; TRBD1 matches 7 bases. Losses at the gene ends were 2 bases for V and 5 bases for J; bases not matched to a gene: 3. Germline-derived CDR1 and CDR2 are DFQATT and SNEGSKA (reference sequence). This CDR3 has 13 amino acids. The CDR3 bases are TGCAGTGCTAGAAGGGGGACAGAAAACATTCAGTACTTC. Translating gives CSARRGTENIQYF.

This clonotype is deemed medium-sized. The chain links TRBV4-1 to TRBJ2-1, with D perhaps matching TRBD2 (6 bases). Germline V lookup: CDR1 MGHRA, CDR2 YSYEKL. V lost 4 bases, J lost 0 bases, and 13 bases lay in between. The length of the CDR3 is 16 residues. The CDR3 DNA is TGCGCCAGCAGCCTCCTCGGACTACCCTCCTACAATGAGCAGTTCTTC. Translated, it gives CASSLLGLPSYNEQFF.

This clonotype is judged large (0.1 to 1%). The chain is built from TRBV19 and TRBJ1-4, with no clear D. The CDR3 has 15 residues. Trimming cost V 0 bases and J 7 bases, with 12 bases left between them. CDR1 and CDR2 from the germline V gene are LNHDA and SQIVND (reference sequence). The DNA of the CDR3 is TGTGCCAGTAGTATAGAGGCCGGGGTAGCTGAAAAACTGTTTTTT. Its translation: CASSIEAGVAEKLFF.

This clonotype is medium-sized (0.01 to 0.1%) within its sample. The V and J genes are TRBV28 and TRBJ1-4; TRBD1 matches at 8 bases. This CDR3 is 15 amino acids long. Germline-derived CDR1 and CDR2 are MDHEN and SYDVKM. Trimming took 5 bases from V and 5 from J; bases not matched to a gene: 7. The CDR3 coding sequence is TGTGCCAGCAGTCCACGGACAGGGACAAATGAAAAACTGTTTTTT. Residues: CASSPRTGTNEKLFF.